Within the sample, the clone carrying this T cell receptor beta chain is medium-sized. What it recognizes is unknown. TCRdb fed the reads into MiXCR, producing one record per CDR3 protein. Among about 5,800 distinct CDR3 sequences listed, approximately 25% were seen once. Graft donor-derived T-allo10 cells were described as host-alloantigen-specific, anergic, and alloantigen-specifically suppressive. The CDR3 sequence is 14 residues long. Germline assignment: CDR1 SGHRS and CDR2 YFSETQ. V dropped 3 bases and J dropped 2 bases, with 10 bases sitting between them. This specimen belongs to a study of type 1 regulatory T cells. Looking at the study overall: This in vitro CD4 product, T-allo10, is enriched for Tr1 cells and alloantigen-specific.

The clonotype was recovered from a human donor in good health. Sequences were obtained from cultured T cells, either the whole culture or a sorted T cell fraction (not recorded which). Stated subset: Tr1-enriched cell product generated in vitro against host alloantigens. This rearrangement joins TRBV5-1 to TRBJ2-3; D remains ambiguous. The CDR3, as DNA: TGCGCCAGCAGCTGGGCCCCGGTCACAGATACGCAGTATTTT. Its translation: CASSWAPVTDTQYF. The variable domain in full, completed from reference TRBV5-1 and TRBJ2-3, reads KAGVTQTPRYLIKTRGQQVTLSCSPISGHRSVSWYQQTPGQGLQFLFEYFSETQRNKGNFPGRFSGRQFSNSRSEMNVSTLELGDSALYLCASSWAPVTDTQYFGPGTRLTVL.